The 22 T cell receptor beta chains below were found in one sample sequenced in a study of shared clonotypes between healthy human individuals. Sequenced by immunoSEQ multiplex PCR; TCRdb stores in-frame clones only, minus some. The table includes millions of clones, around 95% detected once. The sequenced sample consisted of naive CD4+ T cells sorted from blood. Subset described: CD45RA+ positively selected. The receptor set was obtained from a man between 18 and 35 years old in good health.

Note on this clone: Other DNA sequences in the sample encode the same CDR3. This sequence joins TRBV7-9 and TRBJ2-7; D possibly corresponds to TRBD2 (6 bases). CDR1 is SEHNR and CDR2 is FQNEAQ in the germline V gene (reference sequence). The CDR3 sequence is 14 residues long. The ends were cut back, 5 bases at V and 4 bases at J, with 15 bases in the middle. The CDR3 reads CASSSVGGSYEQYF. The CDR3, as DNA: TGTGCCAGCAGCAGCGTGGGGGGTTCGTACGAGCAGTACTTC.

The chain is built from TRBV30 and TRBJ2-5, with TRBD2 matching 9 bases. V lost 5 bases, J lost 5 bases, and 6 bases stayed unmatched. Germline V CDR1 and CDR2: GTSNPN, SVGIG (reference sequence). This CDR3 comprises 13 residues. The CDR3 DNA reads TGTGCCTGGGACCTAGCGGGAATCGAGACCCAGTACTTC. Amino acid sequence: CAWDLAGIETQYF.

Here the CDR3 reads CASSLQSSSSYEQYF. The CDR3, as DNA: TGTGCCAGCAGCTTACAGAGCTCAAGCTCCTACGAGCAGTACTTC. The rearrangement uses TRBV11-2 and TRBJ2-7; no definite D call. The V end was cut by 2 bases, the J end by 0 bases, with 11 bases between. CDR3 length equals 15 residues. Germline V gives CDR1 SGHAT, CDR2 FQNNGV.

V usage is TRBV18 and J usage is TRBJ2-2; either TRBD1 or TRBD2 may fit D (6 bases each). The CDR3 spans 14 residues. Germline V gives CDR1 KGHSH, CDR2 LQKENI. The V end lost 3 bases, the J end lost 6 bases, and 11 bases lay between the germline ends. CDR3 DNA sequence: TGTGCCAGCTCACCGGGGGGCGCTTCCGGGGAGCTGTTTTTT. Residues: CASSPGGASGELFF.

This clone came up once. V is TRBV10-1 and J is TRBJ2-7, with 9 positions matching TRBD2. From germline, CDR1 is WNHNN and CDR2 SYGVQD (reference sequence). Trimming removed 5 bases from V and 6 bases from J; junction bases left unmatched: 5. The CDR3 spans 13 residues. Here the CDR3 reads CASSPGLALEQYF. For the CDR3, the DNA is TGCGCCAGCAGTCCGGGACTAGCCCTCGAGCAGTACTTC.

The V and J genes are TRBV2 and TRBJ2-7; D tentatively fits TRBD1 or TRBD2 (7 bases each). Trimming removed 3 bases at V and 2 bases at J, with 17 bases between. The CDR3 spans 16 residues. Germline V gene lookup returns CDR1 SNHLY and CDR2 FYNNEI. The CDR3 bases are TGTGCCAGCAGTGAGGGGGGGAAGACAGGGACCTACGAGCAGTACTTC. This codes for CASSEGGKTGTYEQYF.

The chain uses TRBV5-1 and TRBJ1-5, with 8 bases that match TRBD1. Germline V gene lookup returns CDR1 SGHRS and CDR2 YFSETQ. V lost 4 bases to trimming and J lost 4 bases; unmatched junction nucleotides: 7. This CDR3 comprises 15 residues. CDR3 in DNA: TGCGCCAGCAGCACCCCAGGGGGCCTTAATCAGCCCCAGCATTTT. This codes for CASSTPGGLNQPQHF.

The chain combines TRBV4-3 with TRBJ2-4, with TRBD2 identical over 7 bases. The CDR3 consists of 19 residues. Germline values: CDR1 LGHNA, CDR2 YSLEER. J gave up 0 bases and V 2 bases, and 13 bases lay outside the gene matches. Here the CDR3 DNA reads TGCGCCAGCAGCCAAACCCGGGCTAGCGGAGATCTAGCCAAAAACATTCAGTACTTC. This gives the protein CASSQTRASGDLAKNIQYF.

The gene calls are TRBV5-4 and TRBJ1-1, with 7 bases lining up with TRBD1. V was pared by 4 bases and J by 0 bases, with 6 bases of the junction left unmatched. Germline V gene data show CDR1 as SGHNT and CDR2 as YYREEE (reference sequence). The CDR3 length is 15 residues. The DNA for the CDR3 is TGTGCCAGCAGCGCCAGGGGGGGTATGAACACTGAAGCTTTCTTT. Translating it yields CASSARGGMNTEAFF.

The V call is TRBV10-1, the J call TRBJ2-7; possibly TRBD1 for D (6 bases). Germline loops: CDR1 WNHNN, CDR2 SYGVQD (reference sequence). The CDR3 extends over 15 amino acids. The germline V and J ends were trimmed by 4 bases and 0 bases, with 13 bases remaining between them. Written as DNA, the CDR3 is TGCGCCAGCAGTGCAACAGGGACCTCCTCCTACGAGCAGTACTTC. As protein: CASSATGTSSYEQYF.

This clone was counted a single time. The V call is TRBV9, the J call TRBJ2-7; D unresolved. The germline CDR1 and CDR2 sequences are SGDLS and YYNGEE. This CDR3 is built from 14 residues. The V and J ends lost 0 bases and 1 base respectively, with 8 bases between them. Here the CDR3 DNA reads TGTGCCAGCAGCGTAGACCCGGTATCCTACGAGCAGTACTTC. This codes for CASSVDPVSYEQYF.

CDR3 in DNA: TGTGCCAGCAGTTACCGACTAGCGGGCCTCTACGAGCAGTACTTC. It translates to CASSYRLAGLYEQYF. V and J are TRBV6-5 and TRBJ2-7; 10 bases align to TRBD2. Germline-derived CDR1 and CDR2 are MNHEY and SVGAGI. The CDR3 has 15 amino acids. V dropped 2 bases and J dropped 3; count of bases not matched to a gene: 4.

V and J are TRBV6-1 and TRBJ1-2, with 9 nucleotides matching TRBD1. V gave up 4 bases and J gave up 5 bases; unmatched junction bases: 5. The CDR3 spans 14 residues. The germline V gene encodes CDR1 MNHNS and CDR2 SASEGT. The CDR3 nucleotides are TGTGCCAGCAGTGCCCGGGACAGGGAGTATGGCTACACCTTC. Its protein is CASSARDREYGYTF.

The rearrangement uses TRBV7-9 and TRBJ2-1; 9 bases match TRBD1. Losses at the gene ends were 2 bases for V and 3 bases for J; bases not matched to a gene: 5. The V gene's germline CDR1 is SEHNR and CDR2 FQNEAQ (reference sequence). CDR3 size: 16 residues. The CDR3 loop is CASSLSRTGVYNEQFF. The CDR3 nucleotides are TGTGCCAGCAGCTTAAGCCGGACAGGGGTCTACAATGAGCAGTTCTTC. Drawing the rest from reference TRBV7-9 and TRBJ2-1, the complete variable domain is DTGVSQNPRHKITKRGQNVTFRCDPISEHNRLYWYRQTLGQGPEFLTYFQNEAQLEKSRLLSDRFSAERPKGSFSTLEIQRTEQGDSAMYLCASSLSRTGVYNEQFFGPGTRLTVL.

This chain connects TRBV14 to TRBJ1-1, with D possibly being TRBD1 (5 bases). The V end lost 5 bases, the J end lost 0 bases, and 22 bases lay between the germline ends. The CDR3 loop spans 18 amino acids. Per the germline V gene, CDR1 is SGHDN and CDR2 is FVKESK. CDR3 nucleotides: TGTGCCAGCAGCACCACTATATCTCCGGGACGGATGAACACTGAAGCTTTCTTT. It translates to CASSTTISPGRMNTEAFF.

The CDR3 sequence: CASSQLAGGITDTQYF. Written as DNA, the CDR3 is TGTGCCAGCAGCCAATTAGCGGGGGGAATCACAGATACGCAGTATTTT. The chain couples TRBV14 to TRBJ2-3, with 10 bases identical to TRBD2. The V gene's germline CDR1 is SGHDN and CDR2 FVKESK. Losses at the gene ends were 2 bases for V and 2 bases for J; bases not matched to a gene: 4. The length of the CDR3 is 16 residues. Variable domain in full (rest from reference TRBV14 and TRBJ2-3): EAGVTQFPSHSVIEKGQTVTLRCDPISGHDNLYWYRRVMGKEIKFLLHFVKESKQDESGMPNNRFLAERTGGTYSTLKVQPAELEDSGVYFCASSQLAGGITDTQYFGPGTRLTVL.

The genes are TRBV28 and TRBJ1-3, with D possibly being TRBD1 (5 bases). The CDR3 covers 13 residues. V lost 10 bases and J lost 4, with 14 bases in between. Germline-derived CDR1 and CDR2 are MDHEN and SYDVKM. The CDR3 DNA follows: TGTGCCACCACCCGAGGGGTCGGAAACACCATATATTTT. Its translation is CATTRGVGNTIYF.

The chain combines TRBV4-1 with TRBJ2-3, with 10 bases lining up with TRBD2. The junction had 2 bases not matched to a gene; V was cut back by 0 bases and J by 2 bases. CDR3 size: 16 residues. Germline V gene lookup returns CDR1 MGHRA and CDR2 YSYEKL. The CDR3 loop is CASSQDLAGDTDTQYF. CDR3 sequence (DNA): TGCGCCAGCAGCCAAGACCTAGCGGGAGACACAGATACGCAGTATTTT.

The chain uses TRBV6-1 and TRBJ2-4; no clear D gene. The CDR3 is 14 residues long. Germline CDR1 is MNHNS and CDR2 is SASEGT. V lost 2 bases and J 1 base, leaving 6 bases between the germline ends. The CDR3 sequence is CASSESSAKNIQYF. CDR3 bases: TGTGCCAGCAGTGAATCGTCGGCCAAAAACATTCAGTACTTC.

With respect to this clone: The same CDR3 arises from other DNA sequences in this sample as well. This sequence joins TRBV19 and TRBJ1-2; D perhaps matches TRBD1 (5 bases). V was trimmed by 1 base and J by 0 bases, leaving 9 bases between them. This CDR3 is built from 15 residues. The germline CDR1 and CDR2 sequences are LNHDA and SQIVND (reference sequence). CDR3 amino acids: CASSIGGASNYGYTF. In DNA, the CDR3 is TGTGCCAGTAGTATAGGAGGGGCCTCTAACTATGGCTACACCTTC.

The gene calls are TRBV5-1 and TRBJ2-5; D might be TRBD1 (5 bases). Germline CDR1 reads SGHRS; CDR2 reads YFSETQ. The CDR3 consists of 12 residues. V lost 4 bases, J lost 9 bases, and 13 bases lay in between. CDR3 coding DNA: TGCGCCAGCAGCGCCCAGGGTCTCCCCCAGTACTTC. The encoded protein is CASSAQGLPQYF.

V gene TRBV28 combines with J gene TRBJ2-5, with 8 bases lining up with TRBD1. V lost 8 bases, J lost 1 base, and 0 bases stayed unmatched. Germline V gene data show CDR1 as MDHEN and CDR2 as SYDVKM. The CDR3 has 12 residues. CDR3 region: CASGTGQETQYF. CDR3 in DNA: TGTGCCAGCGGGACAGGCCAAGAGACCCAGTACTTC.